What follows describes a single T cell receptor (beta chain). Its antigen remains unidentified. The sample belongs to a study of shared clonotypes between healthy human individuals. The run depth of the assay was deep. The authors loaded approximately 220 ng DNA, tens of thousands of T cell genomes, into sorted-subset replicate PCRs. The assay was immunoSEQ multiplex PCR, and TCRdb's table has in-frame clones only and misses some. The sample has about 2 million clones, 85% to 95% seen once; the top ten hold 0.1% to 0.15%. The germline gives CDR1 LGHNA, CDR2 YNFKEQ. This CDR3 is built from 17 residues. The V gene end was trimmed by 1 base and the J gene end by 7 bases; junction bases not matched to a gene: 10. Study-level results: The low donor count limited represented genetic and exposure-history diversity. Sorted-subset sequencing, rarefaction showed, was incomplete despite large depth.

Sequencing used naive CD4+ T cells sorted from blood. Subset reported: CD45RA+ positively selected. V and J are TRBV4-2 and TRBJ2-1; 10 bases match TRBD2. This receptor was taken from a man aged 18 to 29 in good health. Here the CDR3 DNA reads TGTGCCAGCAGCCAAGTAATGGAAGCGGGGGGGCGAAATGAGCAGTTCTTC. It encodes CASSQVMEAGGRNEQFF.